This TCR beta chain was observed in a study of T-cell reconstitution after alpha-beta-depleted transplantation in children. Study-level results: The origin of alpha-beta T cells about two months after transplant was reportedly several hundred expanded graft clones.

Notes on this clonotype: The antigen is unknown.

Unique molecular identifiers were used to barcode this TCRbeta library. TCRdb ran MiXCR on the PCR reads and lists one entry per CDR3 protein. The sample lists 100,000 to 150,000 distinct CDR3 sequences; 23% were seen once. The starting material was PBMCs, mostly from graft donor cells, obtained 180 days after TCRalphabeta/CD19-depleted stem cell transplant. The TCR comes from a male patient between 2 and 10 years old who had a stem cell transplant for chronic granulomatous disease, so the T cells may come from the graft donor.

In nucleotides, the CDR3 is TGTGCCAGCAGTTCCCACCCGCTCCGGAGGCACGAGCAGTACTTC. Translation: CASSSHPLRRHEQYF. This sequence joins TRBV27 and TRBJ2-7; the D gene is possibly TRBD2 (5 bases). The length of the CDR3 is 15 residues. Per germline, CDR1 MNHEY and CDR2 SMNVEV (reference sequence). V was trimmed by 4 bases and J by 5 bases, leaving 18 bases between them.